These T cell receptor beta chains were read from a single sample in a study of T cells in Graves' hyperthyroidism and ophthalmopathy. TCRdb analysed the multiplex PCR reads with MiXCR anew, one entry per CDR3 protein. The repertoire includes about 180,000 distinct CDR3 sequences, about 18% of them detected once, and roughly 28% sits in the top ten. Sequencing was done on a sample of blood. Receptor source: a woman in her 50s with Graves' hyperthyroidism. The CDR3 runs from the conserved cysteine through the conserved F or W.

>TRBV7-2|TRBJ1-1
CASRFQGGGEAFF
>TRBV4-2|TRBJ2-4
CASSLSTGNIQYF
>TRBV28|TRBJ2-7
CASSFGRGEQYF
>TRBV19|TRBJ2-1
CASSIGTGNNEQFF
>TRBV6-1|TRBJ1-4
CASRNGFNEKLFF
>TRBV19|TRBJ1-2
CASSNPGLYGYTF
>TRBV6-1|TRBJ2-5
CASSRRQVALRETQYF
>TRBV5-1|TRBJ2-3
CASSLGDSTTDTQYF
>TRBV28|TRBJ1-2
CASSLRQTVYGYTF
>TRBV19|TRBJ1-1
CATRTGGGMNTEAFF
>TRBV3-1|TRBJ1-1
CASSPKWGGDTEAFF